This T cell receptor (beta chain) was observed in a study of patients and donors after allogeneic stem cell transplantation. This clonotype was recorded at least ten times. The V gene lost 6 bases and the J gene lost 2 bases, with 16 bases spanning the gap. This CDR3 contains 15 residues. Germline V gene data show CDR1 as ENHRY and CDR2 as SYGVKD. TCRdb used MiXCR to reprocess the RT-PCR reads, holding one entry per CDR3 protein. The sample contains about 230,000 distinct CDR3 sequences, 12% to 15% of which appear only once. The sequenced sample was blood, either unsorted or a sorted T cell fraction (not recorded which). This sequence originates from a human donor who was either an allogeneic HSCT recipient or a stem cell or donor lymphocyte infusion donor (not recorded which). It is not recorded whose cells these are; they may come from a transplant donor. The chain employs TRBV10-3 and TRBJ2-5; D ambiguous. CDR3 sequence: CAIRGNTRRQETQYF. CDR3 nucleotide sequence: TGTGCCATCAGGGGAAATACACGACGTCAAGAGACCCAGTACTTC.